Each of the 12 T cell receptor beta chains below was sequenced from the same sample in a study of T cells after yellow fever vaccination. TCRdb independently ran MiXCR on the 5' RACE reads; one entry per CDR3 protein. Among some 350,000 distinct CDR3 sequences listed, 6% to 8% were seen once. This specimen consisted of PBMCs, obtained 5 days after the yellow fever booster vaccination. All receptors derive from a man younger than 40 who received the YFV17D yellow fever vaccine.

This clonotype was seen a handful of times. This rearrangement joins TRBV7-2 to TRBJ2-5; TRBD2 matches at 10 bases. The CDR3 loop spans 15 amino acids. Looked up from germline, CDR1 is SGHTA and CDR2 is FQGNSA. Trimming at V came to 3 bases and at J to 2 bases, leaving 3 bases not matched to a gene. DNA for the CDR3: TGTGCCAGCAGCTTTGGACTAGCGGTTCAAGAGACCCAGTACTTC. This gives the protein CASSFGLAVQETQYF.

There are a few counts of this clonotype. This chain uses TRBV20-1 with TRBJ2-1, with 7 bases identical to TRBD2. Germline CDR1 reads DFQATT; CDR2 reads SNEGSKA (reference sequence). CDR3 length equals 15 residues. V lost 0 bases, J lost 4 bases, and 6 bases stayed unmatched. The CDR3: CSARDRRENYNEQFF. The CDR3 bases are TGCAGTGCTAGAGACCGGCGGGAGAATTACAATGAGCAGTTCTTC.

This clonotype was detected many times. The V gene is TRBV27, the J gene TRBJ2-5; TRBD1 matches 7 bases. With V trimmed by 6 bases and J by 3 bases, 10 bases remained unmatched. Germline CDR1 reads MNHEY; CDR2 reads SMNVEV (reference sequence). The CDR3 contains 15 residues. The CDR3 bases are TGTGCCAGCAGCTTTAGGGGGCTATGGGAAGAGACCCAGTACTTC. The encoded protein is CASSFRGLWEETQYF.

This clonotype was picked up a small number of times. The chain recombines TRBV7-8 with TRBJ2-6; possibly TRBD1 for D (6 bases). Trimming took 5 bases from V and 0 from J, leaving 17 bases between them. The CDR3 loop spans 18 amino acids. In germline, CDR1 is SGHVS, CDR2 FQNEAQ. The chain's CDR3 is CASSPRPGQPSGANVLTF. CDR3 bases: TGTGCCAGCAGCCCGCGGCCCGGACAGCCCTCTGGGGCCAACGTCCTGACTTTC. The whole variable domain, remainder taken from reference TRBV7-8 and TRBJ2-6, is GAGVSQSPRYKVAKRGQDVALRCDPISGHVSLFWYQQALGQGPEFLTYFQNEAQLDKSGLPSDRFFAERPEGSVSTLKIQRTQQEDSAVYLCASSPRPGQPSGANVLTFGAGSRLTVL.

The gene calls are TRBV12-3 or TRBV12-4 and TRBJ1-5, with D perhaps matching TRBD1 (6 bases). V lost 1 base, J lost 3 bases, and 13 bases lay in between. This CDR3 has 16 amino acids. CDR3 sequence reads: CASSLEGGGLNQPQHF. The CDR3 nucleotides read TGTGCCAGCAGTTTAGAAGGGGGGGGACTCAATCAGCCCCAGCATTTT.

This clonotype was counted a few times. The CDR3 loop reads CSINYEQYF. The CDR3 DNA reads TGCAGTATAAACTACGAGCAGTACTTC. The chain combines TRBV20-1 with TRBJ2-7; D is unresolved. V lost 8 bases and J 3 bases, leaving 5 bases between the germline ends. The CDR3 is 9 amino acids. CDR1 is DFQATT and CDR2 is SNEGSKA in the germline V gene (reference sequence).

Many counts were recorded for this clonotype. The chain is built from TRBV27 and TRBJ2-7; 7 bases map to TRBD2. From germline, CDR1 is MNHEY and CDR2 SMNVEV (reference sequence). CDR3 length: 15 residues. J lost 2 bases, V lost 6 bases, and 10 bases had no gene match. CDR3 residues: CASSPPPGLTYEQYF. The CDR3 DNA reads as TGTGCCAGCAGCCCCCCGCCGGGACTAACCTACGAGCAGTACTTC.

On this clonotype itself: Given a much more abundant clone one base away, this may be a read error. The chain is built from TRBV24-1 and TRBJ2-7, with 7 bases aligning to TRBD1. Germline V gene lookup returns CDR1 KGHDR and CDR2 SFDVKD. This CDR3 has 15 amino acids. The DNA of the CDR3 is TGTGCCTCCAGTGCAGGGCAGGGGGTCGCGGGCGAGCAGTACTTC. Translating gives CASSAGQGVAGEQYF.

V and J are TRBV6-5 and TRBJ2-7; 11 nucleotides match TRBD2. The trim removed 2 bases at V and 6 bases at J, leaving 6 bases unmatched. The CDR3 is 15 residues long. Germline V gene lookup returns CDR1 MNHEY and CDR2 SVGAGI. The CDR3 DNA reads as TGTGCCAGCAGTTACGGACTAGCGGGCTCCGGCGAGCAGTACTTC. Amino acids: CASSYGLAGSGEQYF.

The sample holds a few counts of this clonotype. The V and J genes are TRBV20-1 and TRBJ1-1; 8 bases align to TRBD1. CDR1 DFQATT and CDR2 SNEGSKA come from the germline V gene (reference sequence). V was clipped by 0 bases and J by 0 bases; unmatched bases: 12. The CDR3 length is 18 residues. The CDR3 protein is CSARDTLRPGQVNTEAFF. The CDR3 DNA is TGCAGTGCTAGAGATACCCTCCGTCCGGGACAGGTGAACACTGAAGCTTTCTTT.

The sample holds many counts of this clonotype. The genes are TRBV29-1 and TRBJ2-7, with D possibly TRBD1 on 5 matching bases. Germline-derived CDR1 and CDR2 are SQVTM and ANQGSEA. The CDR3 loop spans 11 amino acids. The V end lost 6 bases, the J end lost 6 bases, and 12 bases lay between the germline ends. The CDR3 DNA follows: TGCAGCGTATTAGGGGCCCGCGAGCAGTACTTC. Translating gives CSVLGAREQYF.

This clonotype was counted between two and nine times. This chain uses TRBV27 with TRBJ2-5, with D possibly matching TRBD1 (6 bases). The CDR3 consists of 18 residues. Germline CDR1 reads MNHEY; CDR2 reads SMNVEV (reference sequence). V lost 3 bases, J lost 5 bases, and 25 bases lay in between. The CDR3, as DNA: TGTGCCAGCAGTTTGAGGCCTCCAATCAGGGGTGTAGAGGAGACCCAGTACTTC. Its protein product is CASSLRPPIRGVEETQYF.